These T cell receptor beta chains were read from a single sample in a study of T-cell memory formation after mild COVID-19. TCRdb re-called the 5' RACE reads through MiXCR, storing one row per CDR3 protein. Found here are over 500,000 distinct CDR3 sequences, about 18% of them singletons; the top ten hold roughly 7.7%. Sequencing was performed on PBMCs or a T cell subset sorted from them (not recorded which). All receptors come from an adult woman who had mild COVID-19 (a few samples of this study predate the infection). Cell type and time point are not known. Both conserved end residues are part of each CDR3. The D gene is left open where the match is weak. Some rows mark clone size as missing; the rest say once, few, many or name a class of expanded clone.

TRBJ1-5 NA few TRBV9 TGTGCCAGCAGCGTAAACACCCATAGCAATCAGCCCCAGCATTTT CASSVNTHSNQPQHF
TRBJ1-1 NA NA TRBV5-1 TGCGCCAGCAGCTTGTTCCTCACCACTGAAGCTTTCTTT CASSLFLTTEAFF
TRBJ2-5 TRBD2 NA TRBV11-3 TGTGCCAGCAGCAGCGGACTAGCCGCCGTGACCCAGTACTTC CASSSGLAAVTQYF
TRBJ2-1 TRBD2 few TRBV20-1 TGCAGTGCTAGAGAGGGAAGCGGGGGATTAAATGAGCAGTTCTTC CSAREGSGGLNEQFF
TRBJ1-2 NA NA TRBV4-1 TGCGCCAGCAGCCAACCGCGAAGGGGAAAAGGCTACACCTTC CASSQPRRGKGYTF
TRBJ2-7 TRBD1 NA TRBV20-1 TGCAGTGCTAGAGAGAGGTGGCAGGGGGCTTCCTACGAGCAGTACTTC CSARERWQGASYEQYF
TRBJ2-7 TRBD1 NA TRBV30 TGTGCCTGGAACCGGGACAGGGGCCCCTACGAGCAGTACTTC CAWNRDRGPYEQYF
TRBJ2-2 NA NA TRBV7-8 TGTGCCAGCAGCTTAGAAGGGGCGAACACCGGGGAGCTGTTTTTT CASSLEGANTGELFF
TRBJ2-2 NA NA TRBV11-3 TGTGCCAGCAGCCCGACGGACGTCTACACCGGGGAGCTGTTTTTT CASSPTDVYTGELFF
TRBJ2-5 NA many TRBV15 TGTGCCACCAGCCAGGCCCGGACTCAAGAGACCCAGTACTTC CATSQARTQETQYF
TRBJ1-4 NA NA TRBV3-2 TGTGCCAGCAGCCAAGATCCCACAGGATATGAAAAACTGTTTTTT CASSQDPTGYEKLFF
TRBJ2-5 TRBD1 many TRBV18 TGTGCCAGCTCACGGGGACAGCAAGAGACCCAGTACTTC CASSRGQQETQYF
TRBJ2-5 NA NA TRBV5-1 TGCGCCAGCAGCTCGGGATCCCCCCAAGAGACCCAGTACTTC CASSSGSPQETQYF
TRBJ1-2 TRBD1 few TRBV7-9 TGTGCCAGCAGCTCACCCCCCCCCTGGACAGGGGAAAATGGCTACACCTTC CASSSPPPWTGENGYTF
TRBJ1-1 NA NA TRBV6-2/TRBV6-3 TGTGCCATCCGGACGGGACTGAACACTGAAGCTTTCTTT CAIRTGLNTEAFF
TRBJ2-1 TRBD1 few TRBV5-5 TGTGCCAGCAGCAGGGGGGACAGGGAATTAGGTAATGAGCAGTTCTTC CASSRGDRELGNEQFF
TRBJ2-2 NA many TRBV19 TGTGCCAGTAGTATCAAAACAGCGAACACCGGGGAGCTGTTTTTT CASSIKTANTGELFF
TRBJ1-1 NA few TRBV24-1 TGTGCCACCAGTGCCCTCGGGGACACTGAAGCTTTCTTT CATSALGDTEAFF
TRBJ2-5 NA many TRBV5-1 TGCGCCAGCAGCCCCGGAGGATGGGAGACCCAGTACTTC CASSPGGWETQYF
TRBJ2-7 NA few TRBV28 TGTGCCAGCAGTACCAACAGGGAGCCCTACGAGCAGTACTTC CASSTNREPYEQYF
TRBJ2-6 TRBD1 NA TRBV5-1 TGCGCCAGCAGCTACCGATGGACAGGGGCCGGCTCTGGGGCCAACGTCCTGACTTTC CASSYRWTGAGSGANVLTF
TRBJ2-1 TRBD2 NA TRBV7-9 TGTGCCAGCAGCGCACTAGCGCCCTACAATGAGCAGTTCTTC CASSALAPYNEQFF
TRBJ1-3 NA many TRBV15 TGTGCCACGGCTTTGGGCTCGGCGGGAAACACCATATATTTT CATALGSAGNTIYF
TRBJ2-2 TRBD2 NA TRBV6-2/TRBV6-3 TGTGCCAGCAGTTTCTCCCCCCTAGCGGGAGAAACCGGGGAGCTGTTTTTT CASSFSPLAGETGELFF
TRBJ2-1 NA many TRBV5-1 TGCGCCAGCAGCTCTGCAACAGCGTACAATGAGCAGTTCTTC CASSSATAYNEQFF
TRBJ2-1 NA NA TRBV27 TGTGCCAGCCGCTATCGGCATGAGCAGTTCTTC CASRYRHEQFF
TRBJ2-4 NA NA TRBV20-1 TGCAGTGCTAGAGAATCGACTTACGTCAAAAACATTCAGTACTTC CSARESTYVKNIQYF
TRBJ1-1 TRBD1 NA TRBV7-9 TGTGCCAGCAGCTCGGACAGGGGGGCTTTCTTT CASSSDRGAFF
TRBJ2-2 TRBD2 few TRBV5-1 TGCGCCAGCAGCGCACTCGACGGGAGGACCGGGGAGCTGTTTTTT CASSALDGRTGELFF
TRBJ2-1 TRBD2 NA TRBV18 TGTGCCAGCTCACCACCGGGACTAGCGGGAGGCCGGGCTGGGAATGAGCAGTTCTTC CASSPPGLAGGRAGNEQFF
TRBJ1-1 TRBD1 NA TRBV5-1 TGCGCCAGCAGCTTGGCCACAGGGGCCCCTGAAGCTTTCTTT CASSLATGAPEAFF
TRBJ2-7 NA NA TRBV4-1 TGCGCCAGCAGCCGATCCCCGGAGAGTTACGAGCAGTACTTC CASSRSPESYEQYF
TRBJ1-5 NA few TRBV12-3/TRBV12-4 TGTGCCAGCAGTTCGAACCTGGGAAGCAATCAGCCCCAGCATTTT CASSSNLGSNQPQHF
TRBJ2-2 TRBD2 NA TRBV12-3/TRBV12-4 TGTGCCAGCAGGCAAGAATCAGGACTAGGGAACACCGGGGAGCTGTTTTTT CASRQESGLGNTGELFF
TRBJ2-7 NA NA TRBV11-2 TGTGCCAGCACCCTCGGGTACGGGCCCTACGAGCAGTACTTC CASTLGYGPYEQYF
TRBJ2-7 TRBD2 NA TRBV19 TGTGCCAGTAGTATTATGGGGACTAGCGGGAGACGTAATGAGCAGTACTTC CASSIMGTSGRRNEQYF
TRBJ1-1 TRBD1 many TRBV7-2 TGTGCCAGCAGCCGGGACAGGAACACTGAAGCTTTCTTT CASSRDRNTEAFF
TRBJ1-2 NA few TRBV7-2 TGTGCCAGCAGCGAACAGGGTAGATCTGGCTACACCTTC CASSEQGRSGYTF
TRBJ2-7 TRBD2 NA TRBV7-2 TGTGCCAGCAGTAGACTAGCGGTTTCCTACGAGCAGTACTTC CASSRLAVSYEQYF
TRBJ2-1 NA NA TRBV27 TGTGCCAGCAGTTTTGTTCCCGTATCCTACAATGAGCAGTTCTTC CASSFVPVSYNEQFF
TRBJ2-2 TRBD2 many TRBV6-6 TGTGCCAGCAAGGACGGGACTAGCAGCAGCGGGGAGCTGTTTTTT CASKDGTSSSGELFF
TRBJ1-2 NA NA TRBV5-1 TGCGCCAGCACGGCGGGAGACTATGGCTACACCTTC CASTAGDYGYTF
TRBJ2-7 NA NA TRBV12-3/TRBV12-4 TGTGCCAGCAGTTTTCCAGGGGGGAGCTCCTACGAGCAGTACTTC CASSFPGGSSYEQYF
TRBJ1-1 TRBD1 NA TRBV15 TGTGCCACCAGGACAGGGGCTCGGGGGAGGAACACTGAAGCTTTCTTT CATRTGARGRNTEAFF
TRBJ2-2 TRBD1 NA TRBV29-1 TGCAGCGTTGAATCAGGGGGATCGAACACCGGGGAGCTGTTTTTT CSVESGGSNTGELFF
TRBJ2-1 TRBD2 many TRBV20-1 TGCAGTGCTAGAGACCGGCTAGCGGGATCGTACAATGAGCAGTTCTTC CSARDRLAGSYNEQFF
TRBJ2-2 NA many TRBV5-4 TGTGCCAGCAGCTTTAAGGCCGGCAAGGGAAACACCGGGGAGCTGTTTTTT CASSFKAGKGNTGELFF